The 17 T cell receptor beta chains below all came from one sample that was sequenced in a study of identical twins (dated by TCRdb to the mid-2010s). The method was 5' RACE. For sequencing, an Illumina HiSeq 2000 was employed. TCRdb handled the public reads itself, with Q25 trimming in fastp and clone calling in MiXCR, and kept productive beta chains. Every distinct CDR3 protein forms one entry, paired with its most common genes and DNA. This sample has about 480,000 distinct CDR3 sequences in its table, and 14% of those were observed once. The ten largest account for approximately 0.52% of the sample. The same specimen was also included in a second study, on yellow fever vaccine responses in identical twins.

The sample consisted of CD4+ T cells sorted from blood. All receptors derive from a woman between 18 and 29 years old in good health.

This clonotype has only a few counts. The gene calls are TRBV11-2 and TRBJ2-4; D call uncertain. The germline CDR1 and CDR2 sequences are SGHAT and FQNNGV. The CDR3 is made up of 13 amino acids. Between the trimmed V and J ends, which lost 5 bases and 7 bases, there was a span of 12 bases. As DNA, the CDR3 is TGTGCCAGCAGCGCCAATTACCAGAACATTCAGTACTTC. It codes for CASSANYQNIQYF.

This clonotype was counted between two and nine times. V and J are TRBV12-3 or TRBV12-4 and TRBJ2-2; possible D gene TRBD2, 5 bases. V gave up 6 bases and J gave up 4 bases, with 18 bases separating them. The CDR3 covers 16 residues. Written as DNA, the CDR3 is TGTGCCAGCAGACCCACTAGTATCGGGCCCACCGGGGAGCTGTTTTTT. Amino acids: CASRPTSIGPTGELFF.

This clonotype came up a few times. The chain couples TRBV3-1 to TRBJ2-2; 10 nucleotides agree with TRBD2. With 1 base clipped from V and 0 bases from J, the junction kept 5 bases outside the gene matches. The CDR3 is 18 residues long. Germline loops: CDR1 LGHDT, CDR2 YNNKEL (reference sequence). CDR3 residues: CASSQGTSGFANTGELFF. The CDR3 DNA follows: TGTGCCAGCAGCCAAGGGACTAGCGGATTTGCGAACACCGGGGAGCTGTTTTTT.

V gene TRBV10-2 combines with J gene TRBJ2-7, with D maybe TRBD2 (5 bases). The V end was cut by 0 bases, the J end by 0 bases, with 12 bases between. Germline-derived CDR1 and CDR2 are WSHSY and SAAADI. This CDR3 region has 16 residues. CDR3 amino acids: CASSESRAESSYEQYF. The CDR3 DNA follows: TGCGCCAGCAGTGAGTCGAGGGCGGAGAGCTCCTACGAGCAGTACTTC.

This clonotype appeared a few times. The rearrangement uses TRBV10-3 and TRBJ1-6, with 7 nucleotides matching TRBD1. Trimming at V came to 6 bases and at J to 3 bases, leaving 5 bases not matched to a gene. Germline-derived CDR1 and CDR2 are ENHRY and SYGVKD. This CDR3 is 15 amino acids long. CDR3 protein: CAISGGQVYNSPLHF. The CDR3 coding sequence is TGTGCCATCAGCGGAGGACAGGTCTATAATTCACCCCTCCACTTT.

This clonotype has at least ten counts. This CDR3 reads CASSLYEEQFF. In nucleotides, the CDR3 is TGTGCCAGCAGCTTATATGAGGAGCAGTTCTTC. The genes are TRBV7-2 and TRBJ2-1; no reliable D call. The germline CDR1 and CDR2 sequences are SGHTA and FQGNSA. CDR3 length: 11 amino acids. The V gene lost 2 bases and the J gene lost 10 bases, with 6 bases spanning the gap.

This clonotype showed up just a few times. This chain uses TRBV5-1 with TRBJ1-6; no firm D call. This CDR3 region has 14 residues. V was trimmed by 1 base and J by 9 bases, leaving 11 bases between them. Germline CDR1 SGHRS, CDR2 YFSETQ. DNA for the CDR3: TGCGCCAGCAGCTTGCGAGCAGTTGCTTCACCCCTCCACTTT. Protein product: CASSLRAVASPLHF. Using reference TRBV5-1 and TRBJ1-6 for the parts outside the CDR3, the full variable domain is KAGVTQTPRYLIKTRGQQVTLSCSPISGHRSVSWYQQTPGQGLQFLFEYFSETQRNKGNFPGRFSGRQFSNSRSEMNVSTLELGDSALYLCASSLRAVASPLHFGNGTRLTVT.

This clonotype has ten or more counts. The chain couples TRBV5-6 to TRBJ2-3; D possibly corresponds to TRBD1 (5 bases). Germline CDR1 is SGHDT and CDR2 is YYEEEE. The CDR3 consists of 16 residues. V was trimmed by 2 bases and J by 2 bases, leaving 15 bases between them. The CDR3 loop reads CASSFLGVANTDTQYF. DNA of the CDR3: TGTGCCAGCAGCTTCTTAGGGGTTGCCAACACAGATACGCAGTATTTT.

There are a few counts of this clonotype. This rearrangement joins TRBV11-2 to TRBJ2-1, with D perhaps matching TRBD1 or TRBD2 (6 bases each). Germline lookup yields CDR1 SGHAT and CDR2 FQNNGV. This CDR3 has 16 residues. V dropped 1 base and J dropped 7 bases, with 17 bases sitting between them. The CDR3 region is CASSLGVGGNSNEQFF. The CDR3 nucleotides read TGTGCCAGCAGCTTAGGTGTAGGGGGGAATTCGAATGAGCAGTTCTTC. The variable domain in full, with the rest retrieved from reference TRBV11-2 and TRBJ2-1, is EAGVAQSPRYKIIEKRQSVAFWCNPISGHATLYWYQQILGQGPKLLIQFQNNGVVDDSQLPKDRFSAERLKGVDSTLKIQPAKLEDSAVYLCASSLGVGGNSNEQFFGPGTRLTVL.

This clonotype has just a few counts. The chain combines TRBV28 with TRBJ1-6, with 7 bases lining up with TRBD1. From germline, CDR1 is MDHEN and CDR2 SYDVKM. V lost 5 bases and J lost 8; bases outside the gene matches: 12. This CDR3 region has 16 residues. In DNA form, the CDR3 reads TGTGCCAGCAGTCTAGGGGGCGGCAGGGGCCATTCACCCCTCCACTTT. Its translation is CASSLGGGRGHSPLHF.

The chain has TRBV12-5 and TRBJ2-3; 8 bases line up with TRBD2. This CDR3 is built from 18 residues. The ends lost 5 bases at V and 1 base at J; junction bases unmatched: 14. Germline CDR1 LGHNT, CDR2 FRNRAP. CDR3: CASGPSALAGGRTDTQYF. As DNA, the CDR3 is TGTGCTAGTGGTCCATCAGCTCTGGCGGGGGGACGCACAGATACGCAGTATTTT.

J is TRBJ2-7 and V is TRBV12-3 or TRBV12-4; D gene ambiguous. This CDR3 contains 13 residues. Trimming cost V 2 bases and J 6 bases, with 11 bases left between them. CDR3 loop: CASSLLVLGEQYF. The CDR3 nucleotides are TGTGCCAGCAGTTTACTGGTTCTGGGCGAGCAGTACTTC.

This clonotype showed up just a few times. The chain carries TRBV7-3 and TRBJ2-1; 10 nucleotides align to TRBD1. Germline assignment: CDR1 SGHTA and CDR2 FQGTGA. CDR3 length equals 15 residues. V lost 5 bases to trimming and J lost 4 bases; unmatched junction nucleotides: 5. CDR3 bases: TGTGCCAGCAGCCCGGGACAGGGGTTTTACAATGAGCAGTTCTTC. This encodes CASSPGQGFYNEQFF.

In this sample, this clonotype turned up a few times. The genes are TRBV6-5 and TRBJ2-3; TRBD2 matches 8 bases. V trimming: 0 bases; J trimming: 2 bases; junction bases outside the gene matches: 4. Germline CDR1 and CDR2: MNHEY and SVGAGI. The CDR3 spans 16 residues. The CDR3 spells CASSYSPAGATDTQYF. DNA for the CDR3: TGTGCCAGCAGTTACTCGCCAGCGGGAGCCACAGATACGCAGTATTTT.

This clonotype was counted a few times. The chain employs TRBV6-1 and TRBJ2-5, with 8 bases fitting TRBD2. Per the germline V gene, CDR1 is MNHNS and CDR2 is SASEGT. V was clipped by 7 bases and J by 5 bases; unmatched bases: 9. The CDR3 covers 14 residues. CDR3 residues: CASTRLAGSETQYF. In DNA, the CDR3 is TGTGCCAGCACGCGGCTAGCGGGTTCCGAGACCCAGTACTTC.

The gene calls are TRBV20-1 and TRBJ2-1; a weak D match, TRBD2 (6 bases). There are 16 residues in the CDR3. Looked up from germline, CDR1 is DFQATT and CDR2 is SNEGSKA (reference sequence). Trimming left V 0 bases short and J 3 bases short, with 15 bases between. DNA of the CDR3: TGCAGTGCTAGAGAATGGGGCGGGATGCGCTACAATGAGCAGTTCTTC. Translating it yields CSAREWGGMRYNEQFF.

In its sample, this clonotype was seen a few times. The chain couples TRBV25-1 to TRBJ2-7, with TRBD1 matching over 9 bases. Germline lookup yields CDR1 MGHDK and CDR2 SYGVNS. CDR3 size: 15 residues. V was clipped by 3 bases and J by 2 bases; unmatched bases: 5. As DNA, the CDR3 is TGTGCCAGCAGTGAGCCCGGGACAGGGACCTACGAGCAGTACTTC. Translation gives CASSEPGTGTYEQYF.